These 11 T cell receptor beta chains came from one sample sequenced in a study of follicular helper T cells after annual influenza vaccination. Data came from immunoSEQ multiplex PCR; TCRdb stores just in-frame clones and leaves some out. The sample records roughly 10,000 clones, under 80% being singletons. Material: CXCR5- memory CD4+ T cells sorted from blood, obtained 6 weeks after influenza vaccination. Every receptor here comes from an adult who received the influenza vaccine.

The chain uses TRBV6-6 and TRBJ2-7, with D possibly matching TRBD1 (6 bases). V was pared by 0 bases and J by 3 bases, with 9 bases between. Per the germline V gene, CDR1 is MNHNY and CDR2 is SVGAGI (reference sequence). The CDR3 sequence is 14 residues long. This CDR3 reads CASSYSGQNYEQYF. Here the CDR3 DNA reads TGTGCCAGCAGTTACTCCGGACAGAACTACGAGCAGTACTTC.

CDR3 protein: CASSLTGLYGYTF. In DNA form, the CDR3 reads TGTGCCAGCAGTTTAACGGGCCTATATGGCTACACCTTC. V and J are TRBV27 and TRBJ1-2, with D unresolved. Trimming pared 2 bases from V and 5 bases from J, leaving 9 bases between. The CDR3 has 13 amino acids. In germline, CDR1 is MNHEY, CDR2 SMNVEV (reference sequence).

The gene calls are TRBV6-6 and TRBJ2-3; no clear D gene. CDR1 MNHNY and CDR2 SVGAGI come from the germline V gene (reference sequence). V shed 8 bases and J shed 14 bases, with 17 bases lying between them. The CDR3 is 11 residues long. The CDR3 DNA is TGTGCCAGCGTACAATTCCAGCAGTGGTATTTT. Translating gives CASVQFQQWYF.

This chain joins TRBV7-2 and TRBJ1-2; 10 bases are a match to TRBD1. CDR1 is SGHTA and CDR2 is FQGNSA in the germline V gene. CDR3 length equals 16 residues. The J segment lost 8 bases and the V segment lost 2 bases, leaving 11 bases of the junction unmatched. The CDR3, as DNA: TGTGCCAGCAGCTTAAGGGGTCGGGACAGGGGAATCGGCTACACCTTC. As protein: CASSLRGRDRGIGYTF.

The V call is TRBV19, the J call TRBJ2-2; D uncertain. This CDR3 contains 15 residues. Germline CDR1 is LNHDA and CDR2 is SQIVND (reference sequence). V was pared by 4 bases and J by 0 bases, with 9 bases between. CDR3 coding DNA: TGTGCCAGTAGTACTTTTCAGACGAACACCGGGGAGCTGTTTTTT. Amino acids: CASSTFQTNTGELFF.

The chain recombines TRBV18 with TRBJ2-7, with a possible D match to TRBD2 (7 bases). V was shortened by 0 bases and J by 6 bases, with 9 bases between the two germline ends. Germline CDR1 reads KGHSH; CDR2 reads LQKENI. The CDR3 contains 13 residues. Here the CDR3 reads CASSPPGGREQYF. DNA for the CDR3: TGTGCCAGCTCACCACCGGGGGGGCGCGAGCAGTACTTC.

The chain uses TRBV5-1 and TRBJ2-1, with 9 bases lining up with TRBD2. Germline CDR1 reads SGHRS; CDR2 reads YFSETQ. V lost 2 bases, J lost 9 bases, and 6 bases stayed unmatched. This CDR3 contains 14 residues. CDR3 loop: CASSLAGTSSEQFF. In DNA form, the CDR3 reads TGCGCCAGCAGCTTAGCCGGGACTAGCTCTGAGCAGTTCTTC. Together with reference TRBV5-1 and TRBJ2-1, the CDR3 gives the full variable domain: KAGVTQTPRYLIKTRGQQVTLSCSPISGHRSVSWYQQTPGQGLQFLFEYFSETQRNKGNFPGRFSGRQFSNSRSEMNVSTLELGDSALYLCASSLAGTSSEQFFGPGTRLTVL.

This rearrangement joins TRBV11-3 to TRBJ2-5; 9 bases are shared with TRBD1. The V gene end was trimmed by 4 bases and the J gene end by 3 bases; junction bases not matched to a gene: 3. Germline V lookup: CDR1 SGHNT, CDR2 YENEEA. The CDR3 contains 14 residues. As DNA, the CDR3 is TGTGCCAGCAGCTCGCGGGACAGGGAAGAGACCCAGTACTTC. Protein sequence: CASSSRDREETQYF.

The chain combines TRBV19 with TRBJ1-4, with no clear D. The V end was cut by 3 bases, the J end by 3 bases, with 11 bases between. CDR1 is LNHDA and CDR2 is SQIVND in the germline V gene (reference sequence). The length of the CDR3 is 15 residues. The CDR3 coding sequence is TGTGCCAGTAGTATGGCACGCGGATCTAATGAAAAACTGTTTTTT. Protein sequence: CASSMARGSNEKLFF.

V and J are TRBV18 and TRBJ1-2; weak D call: TRBD1 (6 bases). Germline values: CDR1 KGHSH, CDR2 LQKENI. Trimming removed 6 bases from V and 4 bases from J, with 12 bases in between. This CDR3 contains 13 residues. In DNA, the CDR3 is TGTGCCAGCTCCCGACAGGACGTCTATGGCTACACCTTC. Translation gives CASSRQDVYGYTF.

The chain carries TRBV7-9 and TRBJ2-5; a weak D match, TRBD1 (5 bases). Germline V CDR1 and CDR2: SEHNR, FQNEAQ (reference sequence). CDR3 length: 15 amino acids. Trimming left V 1 base short and J 2 bases short, with 11 bases between. The CDR3 DNA sequence: TGTGCCAGCAGCTTAGGTACAGGACCACAAGAGACCCAGTACTTC. This sequence encodes CASSLGTGPQETQYF.